This T cell receptor beta chain was sequenced during a study of Tregs in tolerant kidney transplant recipients. Unstimulated regulatory T cells (CD4+CD25+CD127-), CD4+CD25- non-regulatory cells, CD4 and CD8 cells were FACS-sorted from thawed PBMCs. Using immunoSEQ multiplex PCR, the repertoire was profiled, and TCRdb retains in-frame clones only, with some absent. Here the sample spans around 77,000 clones, roughly 98% being singletons. This TCR was sampled from a human donor who received a combined kidney and bone marrow transplant. Material: CD4+ T cells from blood, obtained before the transplant.

The DNA of the CDR3 is TGTGCCAGCAGCTCCCCCGGGACTAGCGGGTCATCTGGGGCCAACGTCCTGACTTTC. Encoded protein: CASSSPGTSGSSGANVLTF. The chain links TRBV7-8 to TRBJ2-6, with 12 positions matching TRBD2. Trimming cost V 4 bases and J 1 base; bases outside gene matches: 8. The CDR3 is 19 amino acids. Germline values: CDR1 SGHVS, CDR2 FQNEAQ.